Below, 26 T cell receptor beta chains from the same sample are listed, as sequenced in a study of monozygotic twins with inflammatory bowel disease. TCRdb re-called the 5' RACE reads and catalogs CDR3 proteins one per entry, DNA excluded. The specimen's table records fewer than 200,000 distinct CDR3 sequences. Sequencing was carried out using blood. The receptors were gathered from a human donor with ulcerative colitis or Crohn's disease, or a healthy co-twin of an affected twin (not recorded which).

The V call is TRBV4-1, the J call TRBJ2-3; TCRdb selects TRBD2, and the lack of DNA leaves this call unchecked. Germline CDR1 and CDR2: MGHRA and YSYEKL. The CDR3 is made up of 18 amino acids. This CDR3 is CASSRHGGSSEIADTQYF.

The gene calls are TRBV19 and TRBJ2-4; the D call of TRBD2 rests on TCRdb alone, since no DNA is present to check it. CDR1 and CDR2 (germline): LNHDA, SQIVND (reference sequence). The CDR3 covers 18 residues. The CDR3 loop reads CASTGLAGGPLAKNIQYF.

The chain combines TRBV12-3 or TRBV12-4 with TRBJ1-2; as DNA is missing, the TRBD1 call by TCRdb cannot be tested. The CDR3 has 15 residues. The CDR3 loop reads CASSRQGTALGGYTF.

This chain's CDR3 is CASSLGLAGGPIF. The chain combines TRBV5-1 with TRBJ2-1; TCRdb designates TRBD2, a call that cannot be tested without DNA. The CDR3 extends over 13 amino acids. Per the germline V gene, CDR1 is SGHRS and CDR2 is YFSETQ.

The V gene is TRBV9, the J gene TRBJ1-1; TCRdb reports TRBD1, a call that lacks DNA to check it against. The germline gives CDR1 SGDLS, CDR2 YYNGEE. CDR3 length: 14 residues. The CDR3: CASSGPGGNTEAFF.

The chain employs TRBV6-5 and TRBJ2-3; TCRdb's D call of TRBD1 is untestable without DNA. This CDR3 spans 12 amino acids. The germline V gene has CDR1 MNHEY and CDR2 SVGAGI. The CDR3 region is CASSLDRNTQYF.

This sequence joins TRBV5-4 and TRBJ1-2; TCRdb indicates TRBD1, and absent DNA this call remains unverified. The CDR3 has 13 residues. From germline, CDR1 is SGHNT and CDR2 YYREEE (reference sequence). The CDR3 here is CASSFGTDYGYTF.

The V gene is TRBV27, the J gene TRBJ2-7. There are 12 residues in the CDR3. In germline, CDR1 is MNHEY, CDR2 SMNVEV (reference sequence). CDR3 in amino acids: CASSQVPNEQYF.

J is TRBJ2-2 and V is TRBV4-2; TCRdb reports TRBD1, a call that lacks DNA to check it against. The germline gives CDR1 LGHNA, CDR2 YNFKEQ. This CDR3 comprises 17 residues. CDR3 amino acids: CASRGPDRGRGTGELFF.

The CDR3 here is CASSPGSGNTEAFF. The rearrangement uses TRBV9 and TRBJ1-1. This CDR3 comprises 14 residues. Germline assignment: CDR1 SGDLS and CDR2 YYNGEE.

The CDR3 reads CASSLDAGELFF. The genes are TRBV7-9 and TRBJ2-2. Germline V gives CDR1 SEHNR, CDR2 FQNEAQ (reference sequence). CDR3 size: 12 residues.

The chain has TRBV27 and TRBJ1-5; TCRdb returns TRBD1, unconfirmable since there is no DNA. The CDR3 consists of 14 residues. CDR1 MNHEY and CDR2 SMNVEV come from the germline V gene (reference sequence). The chain's CDR3 is CASSLDRGRQPQHF.

The chain couples TRBV24-1 to TRBJ2-7; lacking DNA, the TRBD1 call made by TCRdb goes unchecked. CDR3 size: 15 residues. Germline CDR1 reads KGHDR; CDR2 reads SFDVKD. CDR3 sequence: CATTAPDRGHREQYF.

This chain uses TRBV9 with TRBJ2-7; absent DNA, TCRdb's TRBD1 call cannot be checked. The germline V gene has CDR1 SGDLS and CDR2 YYNGEE. The CDR3 runs 16 residues. The CDR3 region is CASSSQDGDRFYEQYF.

The CDR3 sequence is CASSSVTDTQYF. V is TRBV5-1 and J is TRBJ2-3. The germline V gene encodes CDR1 SGHRS and CDR2 YFSETQ. There are 12 residues in the CDR3.

This sequence joins TRBV5-1 and TRBJ1-5. The CDR3 contains 15 residues. Germline V gene lookup returns CDR1 SGHRS and CDR2 YFSETQ. The CDR3 protein is CASSWGVSPNQPQHF.

V gene TRBV6-2 or TRBV6-3 combines with J gene TRBJ2-7; TCRdb designates TRBD1, a call that cannot be tested without DNA. In germline, CDR1 is MNHEY, CDR2 SVGEGT. This CDR3 has 16 residues. The CDR3 reads CASSASGTPALDEQYF.

The rearrangement links TRBV20-1 to TRBJ1-5. The length of the CDR3 is 12 residues. CDR1 and CDR2 from the germline V gene are DFQATT and SNEGSKA (reference sequence). CDR3 protein: CSARRVDQPQHF.

This chain connects TRBV5-1 to TRBJ2-3; TCRdb's assignment of TRBD2 cannot be checked, as there is no DNA. Per the germline V gene, CDR1 is SGHRS and CDR2 is YFSETQ. This CDR3 region has 16 residues. The CDR3 sequence is CASSSQEGLPTDTQYF.

This chain joins TRBV4-2 and TRBJ2-5; TCRdb's D call, TRBD2, is unchecked because there is no DNA. The CDR3 consists of 17 residues. Germline assignment: CDR1 LGHNA and CDR2 YNFKEQ. The CDR3 here is CASSHEDRLAGRETQYF.

The CDR3: CASSTGQGDTGELFF. The gene calls are TRBV6-2 or TRBV6-3 and TRBJ2-2; the TRBD1 assignment by TCRdb is unverifiable without DNA. The CDR3 covers 15 residues. The germline gives CDR1 MNHEY, CDR2 SVGEGT.

This chain uses TRBV27 with TRBJ2-1; there is no DNA to check the TCRdb D call of TRBD2. CDR1 and CDR2 from the germline V gene are MNHEY and SMNVEV (reference sequence). The CDR3 totals 16 residues. CDR3 residues: CASSFGGSALYNEQFF.

This chain joins TRBV7-2 and TRBJ2-2; TCRdb reports TRBD1, a call that lacks DNA to check it against. The CDR3 runs to 15 residues. Per germline, CDR1 SGHTA and CDR2 FQGNSA. CDR3 residues: CASSSTGGGTGELFF.

J is TRBJ2-4 and V is TRBV5-6; TCRdb selects TRBD1, and the lack of DNA leaves this call unchecked. Germline V gene sequence: CDR1 SGHDT, CDR2 YYEEEE. This CDR3 is built from 14 residues. CDR3 sequence reads: CASQREGYGNIQYF.

The chain employs TRBV7-9 and TRBJ2-1. The CDR3 is made up of 16 amino acids. Germline CDR1 is SEHNR and CDR2 is FQNEAQ (reference sequence). CDR3 residues: CASSSPVGSSYNEQFF. Full variable domain (remainder filled in from reference TRBV7-9 and TRBJ2-1): DTGVSQNPRHKITKRGQNVTFRCDPISEHNRLYWYRQTLGQGPEFLTYFQNEAQLEKSRLLSDRFSAERPKGSFSTLEIQRTEQGDSAMYLCASSSPVGSSYNEQFFGPGTRLTVL.

CDR3 protein: CASSGLSGNEQFF. The rearrangement links TRBV27 to TRBJ2-1; TCRdb selects TRBD2, and the lack of DNA leaves this call unchecked. CDR3 length: 13 amino acids. Germline loops: CDR1 MNHEY, CDR2 SMNVEV (reference sequence).